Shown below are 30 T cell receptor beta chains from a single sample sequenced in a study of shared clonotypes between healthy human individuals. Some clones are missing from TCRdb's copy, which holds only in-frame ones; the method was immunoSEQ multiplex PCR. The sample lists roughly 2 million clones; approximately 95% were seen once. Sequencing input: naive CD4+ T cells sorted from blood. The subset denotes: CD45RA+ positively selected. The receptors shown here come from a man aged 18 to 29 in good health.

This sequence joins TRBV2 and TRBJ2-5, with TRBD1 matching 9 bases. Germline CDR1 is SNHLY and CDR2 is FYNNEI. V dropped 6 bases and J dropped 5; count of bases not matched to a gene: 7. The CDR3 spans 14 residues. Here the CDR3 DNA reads TGTGCCAGCAGCGCACAGGGGGCTGGGGAGACCCAGTACTTC. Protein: CASSAQGAGETQYF.

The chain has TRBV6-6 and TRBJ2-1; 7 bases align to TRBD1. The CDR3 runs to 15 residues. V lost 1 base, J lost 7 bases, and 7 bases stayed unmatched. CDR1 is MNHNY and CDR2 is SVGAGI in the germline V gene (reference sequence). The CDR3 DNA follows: TGTGCCAGCAGTTACTGGAGGACAGGTGGAAATGAGCAGTTCTTC. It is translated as CASSYWRTGGNEQFF.

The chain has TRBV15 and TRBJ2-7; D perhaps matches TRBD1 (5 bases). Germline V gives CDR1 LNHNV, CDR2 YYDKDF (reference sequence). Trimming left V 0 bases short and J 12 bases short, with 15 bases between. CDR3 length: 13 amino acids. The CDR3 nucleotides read TGTGCCACCAGCAGAGAACGGCAGGGCTGGATGTACTTC. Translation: CATSRERQGWMYF.

The CDR3 nucleotides read TGTGCCAGCAGTTTCTGGTCAGGGAACTATGGCTACACCTTC. Residues: CASSFWSGNYGYTF. The chain carries TRBV28 and TRBJ1-2; D might be TRBD1 (5 bases). Germline V gene sequence: CDR1 MDHEN, CDR2 SYDVKM. This CDR3 is 14 amino acids long. V dropped 3 bases and J dropped 2 bases, with 10 bases sitting between them.

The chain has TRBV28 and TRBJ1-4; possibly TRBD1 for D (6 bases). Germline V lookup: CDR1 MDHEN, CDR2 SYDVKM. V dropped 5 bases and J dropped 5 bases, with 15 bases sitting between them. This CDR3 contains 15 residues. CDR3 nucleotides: TGTGCCAGCAGTCGCACCGGGACAAAAAATGAAAAACTGTTTTTT. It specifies CASSRTGTKNEKLFF.

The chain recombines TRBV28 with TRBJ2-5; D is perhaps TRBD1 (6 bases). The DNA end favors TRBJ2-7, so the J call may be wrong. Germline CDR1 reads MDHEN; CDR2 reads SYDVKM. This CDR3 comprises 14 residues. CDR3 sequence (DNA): TGTGCCAGCAGCAGTACCGGGACACCCTACGAGCAGTACTTC. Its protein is CASSSTGTPYEQYF.

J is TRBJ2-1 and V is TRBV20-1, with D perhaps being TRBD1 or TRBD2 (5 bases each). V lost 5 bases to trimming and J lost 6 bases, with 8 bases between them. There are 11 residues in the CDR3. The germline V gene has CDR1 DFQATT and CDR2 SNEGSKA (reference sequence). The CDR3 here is CSAPGPNEQFF. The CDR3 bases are TGCAGTGCTCCGGGGCCCAATGAGCAGTTCTTC.

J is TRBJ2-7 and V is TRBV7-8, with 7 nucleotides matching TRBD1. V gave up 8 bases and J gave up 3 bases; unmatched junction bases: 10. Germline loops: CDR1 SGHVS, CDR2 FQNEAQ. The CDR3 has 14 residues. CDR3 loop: CASGFDRAHYEQYF. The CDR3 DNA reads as TGTGCCAGCGGATTCGACAGGGCCCACTACGAGCAGTACTTC.

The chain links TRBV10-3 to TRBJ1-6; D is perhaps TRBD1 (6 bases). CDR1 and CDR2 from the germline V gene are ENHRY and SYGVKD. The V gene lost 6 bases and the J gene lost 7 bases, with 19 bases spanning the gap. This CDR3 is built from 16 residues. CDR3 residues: CAISPEGGSQNSPLHF. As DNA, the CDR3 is TGTGCCATCAGCCCAGAAGGGGGGTCCCAAAATTCACCCCTCCACTTT.

Here the CDR3 reads CASSRAGQDGNTIYF. The DNA for the CDR3 is TGTGCCAGCAGCAGGGCAGGCCAGGACGGAAACACCATATATTTT. This chain connects TRBV5-4 to TRBJ1-3; D call uncertain. Germline CDR1 and CDR2: SGHNT and YYREEE (reference sequence). V was cut by 4 bases and J by 4 bases, with 15 bases left in between. CDR3 size: 15 residues.

In DNA form, the CDR3 reads TGTGCCAGCAGCCAAAAGACCACTGAGCAGTTCTTC. Its protein product is CASSQKTTEQFF. This rearrangement joins TRBV11-2 to TRBJ2-1; D is unresolved. Between the trimmed V and J ends, which lost 5 bases and 9 bases, there was a span of 11 bases. Germline lookup yields CDR1 SGHAT and CDR2 FQNNGV. CDR3 size: 12 residues. Variable domain in full (rest from reference TRBV11-2 and TRBJ2-1): EAGVAQSPRYKIIEKRQSVAFWCNPISGHATLYWYQQILGQGPKLLIQFQNNGVVDDSQLPKDRFSAERLKGVDSTLKIQPAKLEDSAVYLCASSQKTTEQFFGPGTRLTVL.

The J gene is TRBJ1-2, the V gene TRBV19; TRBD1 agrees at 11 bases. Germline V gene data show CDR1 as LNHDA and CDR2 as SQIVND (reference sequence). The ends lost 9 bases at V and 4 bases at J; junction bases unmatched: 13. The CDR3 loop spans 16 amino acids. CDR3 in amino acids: CASARDRGVEAYGYTF. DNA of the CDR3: TGTGCCAGCGCCCGGGACAGGGGGGTAGAGGCCTATGGCTACACCTTC.

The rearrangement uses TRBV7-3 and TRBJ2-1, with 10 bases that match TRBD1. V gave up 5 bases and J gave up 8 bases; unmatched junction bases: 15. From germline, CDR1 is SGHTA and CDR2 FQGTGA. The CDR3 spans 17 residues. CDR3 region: CASSPFPGTGEIDEQFF. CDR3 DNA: TGTGCCAGCAGCCCATTCCCGGGGACAGGGGAAATCGATGAGCAGTTCTTC.

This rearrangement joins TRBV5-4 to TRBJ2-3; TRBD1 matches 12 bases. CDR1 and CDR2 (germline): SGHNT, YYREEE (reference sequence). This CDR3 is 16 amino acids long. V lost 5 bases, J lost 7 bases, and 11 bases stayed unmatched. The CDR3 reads CASSFAGTGGLHTQYF. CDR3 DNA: TGTGCCAGCAGTTTCGCCGGGACAGGGGGCCTCCATACGCAGTATTTT.

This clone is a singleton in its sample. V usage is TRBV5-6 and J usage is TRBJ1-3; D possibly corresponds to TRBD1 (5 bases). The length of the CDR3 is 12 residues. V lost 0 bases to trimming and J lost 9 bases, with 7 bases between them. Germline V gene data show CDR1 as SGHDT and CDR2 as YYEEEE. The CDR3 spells CASSLAGGTIYF. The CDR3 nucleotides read TGTGCCAGCAGCTTGGCCGGGGGCACCATATATTTT. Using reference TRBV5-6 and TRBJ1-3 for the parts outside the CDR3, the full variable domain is DAGVTQSPTHLIKTRGQQVTLRCSPKSGHDTVSWYQQALGQGPQFIFQYYEEEERQRGNFPDRFSGHQFPNYSSELNVNALLLGDSALYLCASSLAGGTIYFGEGSWLTVV.

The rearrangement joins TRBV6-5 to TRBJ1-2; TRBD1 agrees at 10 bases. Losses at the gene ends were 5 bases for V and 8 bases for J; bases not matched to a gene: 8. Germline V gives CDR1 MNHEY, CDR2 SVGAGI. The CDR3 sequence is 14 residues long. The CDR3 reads CASSSRDRGRGYTF. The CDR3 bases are TGTGCCAGCAGTAGCCGGGACAGGGGCCGAGGCTACACCTTC.

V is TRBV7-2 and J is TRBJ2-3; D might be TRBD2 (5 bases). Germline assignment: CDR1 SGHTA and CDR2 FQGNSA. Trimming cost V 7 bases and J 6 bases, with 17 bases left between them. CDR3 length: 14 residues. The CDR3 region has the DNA TGTGCCAGCACCCGTCTCGCCGGGGTGGATACGCAGTATTTT. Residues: CASTRLAGVDTQYF.

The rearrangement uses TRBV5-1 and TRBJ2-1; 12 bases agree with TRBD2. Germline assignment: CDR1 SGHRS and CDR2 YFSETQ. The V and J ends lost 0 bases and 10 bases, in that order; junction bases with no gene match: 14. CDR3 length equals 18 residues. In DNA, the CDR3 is TGCGCCAGCAGCTTGGCAGGGCCCACTAGCGGGAGGCCAGGGGAGCAGTTCTTC. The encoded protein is CASSLAGPTSGRPGEQFF.

The CDR3 region has the DNA TGTGCCAGCAGCTTAGTAACCGGTAGTGGAGGCACTGAAGCTTTCTTT. Its protein is CASSLVTGSGGTEAFF. The rearrangement joins TRBV7-9 to TRBJ1-1; no firm D call. V lost 1 base and J 4 bases, leaving 16 bases between the germline ends. Per the germline V gene, CDR1 is SEHNR and CDR2 is FQNEAQ (reference sequence). The CDR3 has 16 residues.

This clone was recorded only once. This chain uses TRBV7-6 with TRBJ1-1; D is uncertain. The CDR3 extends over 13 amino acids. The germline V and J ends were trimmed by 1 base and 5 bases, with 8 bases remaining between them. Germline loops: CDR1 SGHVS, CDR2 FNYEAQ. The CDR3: CASSLEPGTEAFF. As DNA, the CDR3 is TGTGCCAGCAGCTTAGAACCGGGGACTGAAGCTTTCTTT.

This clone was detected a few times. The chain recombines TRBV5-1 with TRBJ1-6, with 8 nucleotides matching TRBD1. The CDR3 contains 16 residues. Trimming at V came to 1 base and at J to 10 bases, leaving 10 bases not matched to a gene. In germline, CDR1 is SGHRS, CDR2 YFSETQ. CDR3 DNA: TGCGCCAGCAGCTTGAGCGGACAGGGATTCGGATCACCCCTCCACTTT. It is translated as CASSLSGQGFGSPLHF.

CDR3 nucleotides: TGTGCCATCAGTGAGTCGGGATACCTAGCGGGGAGCCAAGAGACCCAGTACTTC. This gives the protein CAISESGYLAGSQETQYF. This chain uses TRBV10-3 with TRBJ2-5, with 9 positions matching TRBD2. CDR3 length: 18 residues. J was trimmed by 1 base and V by 0 bases; bases with no gene match: 9. Germline V gives CDR1 ENHRY, CDR2 SYGVKD.

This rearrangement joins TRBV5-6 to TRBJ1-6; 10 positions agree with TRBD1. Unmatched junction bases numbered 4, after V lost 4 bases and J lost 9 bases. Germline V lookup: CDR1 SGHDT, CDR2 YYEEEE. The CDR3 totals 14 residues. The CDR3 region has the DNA TGTGCCAGCAGCCCGGGACAGGGGACTTCACCCCTCCACTTT. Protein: CASSPGQGTSPLHF. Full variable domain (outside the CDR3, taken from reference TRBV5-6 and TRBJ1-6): DAGVTQSPTHLIKTRGQQVTLRCSPKSGHDTVSWYQQALGQGPQFIFQYYEEEERQRGNFPDRFSGHQFPNYSSELNVNALLLGDSALYLCASSPGQGTSPLHFGNGTRLTVT.

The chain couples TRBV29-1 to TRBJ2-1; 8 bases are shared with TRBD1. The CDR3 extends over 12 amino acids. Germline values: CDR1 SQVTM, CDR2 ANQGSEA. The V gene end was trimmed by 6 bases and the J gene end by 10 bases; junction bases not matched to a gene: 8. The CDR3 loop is CSVAQGVNEQFF. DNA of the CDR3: TGCAGCGTAGCACAGGGGGTTAACGAGCAGTTCTTC.

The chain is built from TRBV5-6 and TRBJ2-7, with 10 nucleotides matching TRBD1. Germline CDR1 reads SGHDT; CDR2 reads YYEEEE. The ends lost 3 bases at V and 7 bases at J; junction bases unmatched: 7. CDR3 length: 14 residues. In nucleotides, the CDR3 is TGTGCCAGCAGCTACCGACAGGGGGCGCAAGAGCAGTACTTC. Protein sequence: CASSYRQGAQEQYF.

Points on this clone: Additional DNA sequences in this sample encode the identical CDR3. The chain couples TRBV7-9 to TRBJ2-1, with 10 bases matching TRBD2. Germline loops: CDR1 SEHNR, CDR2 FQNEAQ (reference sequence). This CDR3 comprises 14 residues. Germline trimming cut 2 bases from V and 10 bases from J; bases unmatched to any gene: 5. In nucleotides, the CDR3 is TGTGCCAGCAGCTTACTAGCGGGAGTTGGAGAGCAGTTCTTC. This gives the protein CASSLLAGVGEQFF.

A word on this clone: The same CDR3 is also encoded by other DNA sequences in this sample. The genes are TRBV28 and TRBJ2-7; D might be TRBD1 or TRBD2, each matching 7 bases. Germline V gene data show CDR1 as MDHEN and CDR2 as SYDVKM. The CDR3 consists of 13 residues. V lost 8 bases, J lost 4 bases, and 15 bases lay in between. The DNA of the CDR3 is TGTGCCAGCCGCTCAGGGGGGGAGTACGAGCAGTACTTC. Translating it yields CASRSGGEYEQYF.

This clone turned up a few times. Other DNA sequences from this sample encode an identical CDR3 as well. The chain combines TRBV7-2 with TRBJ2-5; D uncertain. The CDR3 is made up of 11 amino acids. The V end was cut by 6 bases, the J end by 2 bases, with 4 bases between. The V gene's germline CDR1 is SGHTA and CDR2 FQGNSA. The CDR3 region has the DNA TGTGCCAGCAGTCCTCAAGAGACCCAGTACTTC. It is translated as CASSPQETQYF.

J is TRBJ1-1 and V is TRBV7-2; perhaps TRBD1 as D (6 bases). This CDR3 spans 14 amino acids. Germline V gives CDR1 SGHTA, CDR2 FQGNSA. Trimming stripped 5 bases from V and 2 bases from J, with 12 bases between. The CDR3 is CASSPGQINTEAFF. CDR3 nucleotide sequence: TGTGCCAGCAGCCCCGGACAGATTAACACTGAAGCTTTCTTT. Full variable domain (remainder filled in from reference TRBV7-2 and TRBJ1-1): GAGVSQSPSNKVTEKGKDVELRCDPISGHTALYWYRQSLGQGLEFLIYFQGNSAPDKSGLPSDRFSAERTGGSVSTLTIQRTQQEDSAVYLCASSPGQINTEAFFGQGTRLTVV.

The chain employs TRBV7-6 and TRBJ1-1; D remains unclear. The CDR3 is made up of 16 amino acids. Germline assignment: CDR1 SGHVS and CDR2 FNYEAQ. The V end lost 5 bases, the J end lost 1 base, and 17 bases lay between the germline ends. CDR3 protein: CASSPLWAGSNTEAFF. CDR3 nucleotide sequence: TGTGCCAGCAGCCCCTTGTGGGCTGGGTCGAACACTGAAGCTTTCTTT.